The TCR beta chain under discussion was sequenced for a study of a mutant IDH1 vaccine in newly diagnosed glioma. This CDR3 comprises 15 residues. V lost 5 bases and J lost 2; bases outside the gene matches: 3. Looked up from germline, CDR1 is PRHDT and CDR2 is FYEKMQ (reference sequence). As for this clone: Its antigen remains unidentified.

Profiling relied on immunoSEQ multiplex PCR, and the TCRdb table lists in-frame clones only, not all of them. Here the sample spans fewer than 40,000 clones, roughly four fifths being singletons. The time point was: week 47, end of study. With topical imiquimod, each dose of the vaccine consisted of 300 ug of mutant IDH1 20-mer peptide. This sequence was found in a man in his thirties or forties with glioma. Sequences were derived from PBMCs, sampled from a glioma patient whose treatment included an IDH1 peptide vaccine. The rearrangement uses TRBV13 and TRBJ2-7; TRBD2 agrees at 13 bases. The CDR3 coding sequence is TGTGCCAGCAGCGGGGGGACTAGCGGGGCCTACGAGCAGTACTTC. This gives the protein CASSGGTSGAYEQYF.